The T cell receptor beta chain under discussion was sequenced for a study of PD-1 blockade in classical Hodgkin lymphoma. Study results and caveats: Newly diagnosed patients reportedly had lower baseline TCR diversity than healthy donors. Differences between repertoires have undefined causes, possibly disease activity or prior therapy. By C4D1, diversity of CD4+ TCRs had risen significantly, whereas that of CD8+ TCRs had not.

This CDR3 comprises 18 residues. V was clipped by 4 bases and J by 3 bases, with 23 bases between them. CDR1 is SGHRS, CDR2 YFSETQ, per germline. Only in-frame clones appear in the TCRdb table, and some are missing; sequencing was by immunoSEQ multiplex PCR. The sample lists under 100,000 clones, over 80% occurring once. There was relapse after autologous stem cell transplantation in every patient, and there was variation in brentuximab vedotin exposure. Complete response, partial response or progressive disease constituted the best response categories observed. This clone showed up just once. As yet, its antigen is unknown.

This sequence joins TRBV5-1 and TRBJ2-1; possible D gene TRBD2, 6 bases. This TCR derives from a human donor with classical Hodgkin lymphoma. Sample: peripheral blood mononuclear cells (PBMCs), taken at baseline. DNA for the CDR3: TGCGCCAGCAGCCCCGCGGGGTCTGAAACGGGGATCTACAATGAGCAGTTCTTC. Translating gives CASSPAGSETGIYNEQFF.